Below, 30 T cell receptor beta chains from the same sample are listed, as sequenced in a study of T-cell reconstitution after alpha-beta-depleted transplantation in children. As it was prepared, the TCRbeta library received unique molecular identifiers. Via MiXCR, TCRdb re-called the PCR reads, giving one row per CDR3 protein. This sample yields about 580,000 distinct CDR3 sequences, of which 23% are seen a single time; 11% to 15% belongs to the top ten. Here the sequenced sample was PBMCs, mostly from graft donor cells, taken 360 days after TCRalphabeta/CD19-depleted stem cell transplant. The receptors here all came from a boy under two years old who had a stem cell transplant for acute myeloid leukemia, so the T cells may come from the graft donor.

This clonotype was seen a few times. The chain employs TRBV12-3 or TRBV12-4 and TRBJ2-5; D gene unclear. The CDR3 extends over 12 amino acids. Trimming removed 5 bases from V and 5 bases from J, with 9 bases in between. This CDR3 is CASSPWMETQYF. The CDR3 DNA is TGTGCCAGCAGTCCCTGGATGGAGACCCAGTACTTC.

The V and J genes are TRBV7-2 and TRBJ2-1; D possibly corresponds to TRBD2 (6 bases). The V end was cut by 2 bases, the J end by 9 bases, with 20 bases between. CDR1 and CDR2 (germline): SGHTA, FQGNSA. The CDR3 consists of 16 residues. The CDR3 region is CASSLRGGVARGEQFF. The DNA of the CDR3 is TGTGCCAGCAGCTTAAGAGGCGGGGTGGCGAGGGGTGAGCAGTTCTTC.

Only a few counts were recorded for this clonotype. CDR3 residues: CASSVGGLDNEQFF. The CDR3 DNA reads TGTGCCAGCAGCGTAGGGGGGCTCGACAATGAGCAGTTCTTC. This chain links TRBV9 with TRBJ2-1, with D tentatively TRBD1 (6 bases). V was cut by 0 bases and J by 5 bases, with 9 bases left in between. The CDR3 sequence is 14 residues long. Germline CDR1 and CDR2: SGDLS and YYNGEE.

With respect to this clonotype: A much larger clone differs by one base, so this may be a read error. The chain combines TRBV20-1 with TRBJ1-1; tentatively, D is TRBD1 (5 bases). Trimming left V 6 bases short and J 0 bases short, with 17 bases between. CDR3 size: 15 residues. The germline CDR1 and CDR2 sequences are DFQATT and SNEGSKA (reference sequence). The CDR3 nucleotides read TGCAGTGCACGGGGGGTAGGGATTGTGAACACTGAAGCTTTCTTT. Protein: CSARGVGIVNTEAFF.

This clonotype was seen a few times. The chain joins TRBV20-1 to TRBJ2-3; no firm D call. The CDR3 is 12 residues long. Trimming left V 5 bases short and J 4 bases short, with 10 bases between. CDR1 and CDR2 (germline): DFQATT, SNEGSKA (reference sequence). The CDR3 here is CSAPTRPDTQYF. In DNA, the CDR3 is TGCAGTGCTCCAACCCGACCAGATACGCAGTATTTT.

This clonotype appeared a few times. Germline is not matched at one junction end, which may reflect a read error. The V gene is TRBV15, the J gene TRBJ2-1, with a possible D match to TRBD2 (5 bases). Germline assignment: CDR1 LNHNV and CDR2 YYDKDF (reference sequence). There are 14 residues in the CDR3. CDR3 coding DNA: TGTGCCACCAGCAGAGAGAGAGGGTACACTGAGCAGTTCTTC. It is translated as CATSRERGYTEQFF.

The chain uses TRBV21-1 and TRBJ1-6; the table's D call TRBD1 went unverified against the DNA. TRBV21-1 is shown as a pseudogene. The CDR3 covers 19 residues. CDR3 amino acids: CASSKRVKGQGLVNSPLHF. For the CDR3, the DNA is TGTGCCAGCAGCAAACGGGTCAAGGGACAGGGACTAGTGAATTCACCCCTCCACTTT.

This clonotype appeared many times. The V call is TRBV5-1, the J call TRBJ2-7; 10 nucleotides line up with TRBD1. The CDR3 runs 15 residues. Per the germline V gene, CDR1 is SGHRS and CDR2 is YFSETQ. Unmatched junction bases numbered 7, after V lost 5 bases and J lost 2 bases. CDR3 region: CASSQEGTGAYEQYF. The DNA of the CDR3 is TGCGCCAGCAGTCAGGAGGGGACAGGGGCCTACGAGCAGTACTTC.

The chain combines TRBV15 with TRBJ2-5; unclear D gene. Germline values: CDR1 LNHNV, CDR2 YYDKDF (reference sequence). Trimming took 5 bases from V and 5 from J, leaving 12 bases between them. The CDR3 totals 13 residues. CDR3 loop: CATSPQIGETQYF. CDR3 coding DNA: TGTGCCACCAGCCCCCAGATAGGGGAGACCCAGTACTTC.

This clonotype was seen only a few times. This chain connects TRBV20-1 to TRBJ2-2; no definite D call. Germline V lookup: CDR1 DFQATT, CDR2 SNEGSKA (reference sequence). This CDR3 region has 15 residues. Between the trimmed V and J ends, which lost 0 bases and 0 bases, there was a span of 8 bases. CDR3: CSARDPGANTGELFF. DNA of the CDR3: TGCAGTGCTAGAGACCCAGGAGCGAACACCGGGGAGCTGTTTTTT.

V usage is TRBV12-3 or TRBV12-4 and J usage is TRBJ1-2; D call uncertain. The CDR3 length is 15 residues. Trimming removed 3 bases from V and 3 bases from J, with 14 bases in between. CDR3 coding DNA: TGTGCCAGCAGTTTCCGCCTGAGGGCTGACTATGGCTACACCTTC. It yields the protein CASSFRLRADYGYTF.

The chain combines TRBV7-2 with TRBJ2-1; 9 bases map to TRBD1. With V trimmed by 5 bases and J by 5 bases, 7 bases remained unmatched. The CDR3 sequence is 15 residues long. Germline CDR1 SGHTA, CDR2 FQGNSA. CDR3 amino acids: CASSRGTGHNNEQFF. The CDR3 coding sequence is TGTGCCAGCAGCCGCGGGACAGGGCACAACAATGAGCAGTTCTTC.

This clonotype was recorded many times. V is TRBV7-2 and J is TRBJ2-7; 8 bases are a match to TRBD1. The V gene end was trimmed by 5 bases and the J gene end by 4 bases; junction bases not matched to a gene: 7. The CDR3 contains 14 residues. Germline V lookup: CDR1 SGHTA, CDR2 FQGNSA. The CDR3 here is CASSLRRQGYEQYF. The CDR3 nucleotides read TGTGCCAGCAGCCTGAGAAGACAGGGGTACGAGCAGTACTTC. The full variable domain, completed using reference TRBV7-2 and TRBJ2-7, is GAGVSQSPSNKVTEKGKDVELRCDPISGHTALYWYRQSLGQGLEFLIYFQGNSAPDKSGLPSDRFSAERTGGSVSTLTIQRTQQEDSAVYLCASSLRRQGYEQYFGPGTRLTVT.

The table lists this clonotype with a few counts. This rearrangement joins TRBV20-1 to TRBJ1-2, with 7 positions matching TRBD1. This CDR3 has 12 amino acids. Trimming removed 3 bases from V and 3 bases from J; junction bases left unmatched: 1. Germline CDR1 reads DFQATT; CDR2 reads SNEGSKA (reference sequence). CDR3 in amino acids: CSARGTDYGYTF. The CDR3 DNA reads TGCAGTGCTAGGGGGACAGACTATGGCTACACCTTC.

This clonotype was picked up a small number of times. The rearrangement joins TRBV25-1 to TRBJ2-1, with D unclear. This CDR3 spans 17 amino acids. Looked up from germline, CDR1 is MGHDK and CDR2 is SYGVNS. V lost 1 base and J 4 bases, leaving 17 bases between the germline ends. The CDR3 DNA follows: TGTGCCAGCAGTGAATCCGGTAGTACAATGCCTTACAATGAGCAGTTCTTC. Protein product: CASSESGSTMPYNEQFF. Together with reference TRBV25-1 and TRBJ2-1, the CDR3 gives the full variable domain: EADIYQTPRYLVIGTGKKITLECSQTMGHDKMYWYQQDPGMELHLIHYSYGVNSTEKGDLSSESTVSRIRTEHFPLTLESARPSHTSQYLCASSESGSTMPYNEQFFGPGTRLTVL.

The chain joins TRBV12-3 or TRBV12-4 to TRBJ2-1; tentative D call: TRBD2 (6 bases). The CDR3 covers 16 residues. Between the trimmed V and J ends, which lost 6 bases and 5 bases, there was a span of 20 bases. The CDR3 spells CASRTSGQSSHNEQFF. Here the CDR3 DNA reads TGTGCCAGCAGAACGAGCGGGCAATCATCCCACAATGAGCAGTTCTTC.

This clonotype was seen only a few times. The chain uses TRBV6-1 and TRBJ2-5; a possible D gene is TRBD1 (5 bases). CDR3 size: 15 residues. Germline CDR1 is MNHNS and CDR2 is SASEGT. Trimming took 5 bases from V and 4 from J, leaving 17 bases between them. CDR3 amino acids: CASSPPRVSLETQYF. In DNA, the CDR3 is TGTGCCAGCAGTCCCCCCAGGGTTTCTTTAGAGACCCAGTACTTC.

This clonotype was seen at least ten times. The V and J genes are TRBV12-3 or TRBV12-4 and TRBJ2-6; possibly TRBD1 for D (6 bases). The CDR3 consists of 16 residues. The V end lost 10 bases, the J end lost 2 bases, and 18 bases lay between the germline ends. The CDR3 bases are TGTGCCATCGAGTTGCAGGGGCGGACTGGGGCCAACGTCCTGACTTTC. Protein sequence: CAIELQGRTGANVLTF.

Only a few counts were recorded for this clonotype. V and J are TRBV28 and TRBJ2-3; 9 nucleotides line up with TRBD2. Germline trimming cut 5 bases from V and 3 bases from J; bases unmatched to any gene: 12. Germline V CDR1 and CDR2: MDHEN, SYDVKM. This CDR3 comprises 17 residues. Here the CDR3 DNA reads TGTGCCAGCAGTCCCCTTGGCGGGGGGGCCGAGACAGATACGCAGTATTTT. Protein: CASSPLGGGAETDTQYF.

J is TRBJ2-7 and V is TRBV5-1; TRBD1 matches 7 bases. CDR3 length equals 15 residues. The V gene end was trimmed by 0 bases and the J gene end by 6 bases; junction bases not matched to a gene: 9. Germline-derived CDR1 and CDR2 are SGHRS and YFSETQ. The CDR3 nucleotides are TGCGCCAGCAGCTTGGAAGGGGGCTCTTCGGCCGAGCAGTACGTC. Its translation is CASSLEGGSSAEQYV.

V usage is TRBV28 and J usage is TRBJ2-3; D may be TRBD1 or TRBD2 (5 bases each). This CDR3 is built from 17 residues. V was pared by 3 bases and J by 0 bases, with 16 bases between. From germline, CDR1 is MDHEN and CDR2 SYDVKM. CDR3: CASSFNGAHSSTDTQYF. Here the CDR3 DNA reads TGTGCCAGCAGTTTCAACGGGGCCCACTCTAGCACAGATACGCAGTATTTT.

This clonotype was observed a single time. This chain connects TRBV11-2 to TRBJ2-7; TRBD1 matches at 9 bases. V shed 5 bases, J shed 3 bases, and the junction held 8 bases outside the gene matches. The CDR3 has 15 amino acids. The germline gives CDR1 SGHAT, CDR2 FQNNGV. CDR3 DNA sequence: TGTGCCAGCAGCCCTAGTGTGGGACAGGGCTACGAGCAGTACTTC. Protein sequence: CASSPSVGQGYEQYF.

This chain connects TRBV27 to TRBJ2-7; TRBD1 matches 11 bases. CDR1 is MNHEY and CDR2 is SMNVEV in the germline V gene (reference sequence). The V segment lost 7 bases and the J segment 5 bases; nucleotides outside the gene matches: 19. CDR3 length: 18 residues. This chain's CDR3 is CASNRAGQGAFPNHEQYF. CDR3 coding DNA: TGTGCCAGCAACCGGGCAGGACAGGGGGCATTTCCCAACCACGAGCAGTACTTC.

This clonotype was seen many times. V usage is TRBV4-1 and J usage is TRBJ2-2; D uncertain. Deletions cut 0 bases from V and 6 bases from J, with 11 bases between. Germline V CDR1 and CDR2: MGHRA, YSYEKL. This CDR3 has 15 amino acids. CDR3 sequence: CASSQDDRSSGELFF. DNA for the CDR3: TGCGCCAGCAGCCAAGATGATAGAAGTTCCGGGGAGCTGTTTTTT.

This clonotype appeared a few times. DNA for the CDR3: TGCAGCGTCCCGACAACGGATACGCAGTATTTT. It translates to CSVPTTDTQYF. V and J are TRBV29-1 and TRBJ2-3; D unresolved. Germline CDR1 and CDR2: SQVTM and ANQGSEA. This CDR3 is 11 amino acids long. The V and J ends lost 6 bases and 6 bases respectively, with 10 bases between them.

V gene TRBV11-2 combines with J gene TRBJ2-3, with D hard to call. The CDR3 has 14 residues. Trimming took 0 bases from V and 9 from J, leaving 13 bases between them. From germline, CDR1 is SGHAT and CDR2 FQNNGV. CDR3 DNA: TGTGCCAGCAGCTTAGATAGAAGCCGGCGGACGCAGTATTTT. Its protein product is CASSLDRSRRTQYF.

This clonotype was counted ten times or more. The chain employs TRBV24-1 and TRBJ2-3; maybe TRBD2 (5 bases). CDR1 and CDR2 (germline): KGHDR, SFDVKD. The CDR3 has 15 residues. The V end was cut by 3 bases, the J end by 3 bases, with 12 bases between. The CDR3 spells CATSDAGIGTDTQYF. The CDR3 nucleotides are TGTGCCACCAGTGATGCCGGGATTGGGACAGATACGCAGTATTTT.

This clonotype was observed a few times. The V call is TRBV20-1, the J call TRBJ2-5; 7 positions agree with TRBD1. Germline V CDR1 and CDR2: DFQATT, SNEGSKA (reference sequence). The V segment lost 0 bases and the J segment 1 base; nucleotides outside the gene matches: 5. The CDR3 is 15 residues long. DNA of the CDR3: TGCAGTGCTAGAGATCCGGGACAGAGCCAAGAGACCCAGTACTTC. It specifies CSARDPGQSQETQYF.

The chain is built from TRBV20-1 and TRBJ2-2, with a possible D match to TRBD2 (6 bases). Germline assignment: CDR1 DFQATT and CDR2 SNEGSKA (reference sequence). V shed 0 bases and J shed 0 bases, with 8 bases lying between them. This CDR3 spans 15 amino acids. This CDR3 is CSARETGANTGELFF. As DNA, the CDR3 is TGCAGTGCTAGAGAAACGGGGGCGAACACCGGGGAGCTGTTTTTT.

A few counts support this clonotype. The rearrangement uses TRBV4-3 and TRBJ2-7, with a tentative D call TRBD2 (6 bases). V gave up 3 bases and J gave up 2 bases, with 11 bases separating them. The length of the CDR3 is 14 residues. The germline CDR1 and CDR2 sequences are LGHNA and YSLEER. The CDR3 DNA follows: TGCGCCAGCAGCCAGGCCGGGGGACCCTACGAGCAGTACTTC. As protein: CASSQAGGPYEQYF.